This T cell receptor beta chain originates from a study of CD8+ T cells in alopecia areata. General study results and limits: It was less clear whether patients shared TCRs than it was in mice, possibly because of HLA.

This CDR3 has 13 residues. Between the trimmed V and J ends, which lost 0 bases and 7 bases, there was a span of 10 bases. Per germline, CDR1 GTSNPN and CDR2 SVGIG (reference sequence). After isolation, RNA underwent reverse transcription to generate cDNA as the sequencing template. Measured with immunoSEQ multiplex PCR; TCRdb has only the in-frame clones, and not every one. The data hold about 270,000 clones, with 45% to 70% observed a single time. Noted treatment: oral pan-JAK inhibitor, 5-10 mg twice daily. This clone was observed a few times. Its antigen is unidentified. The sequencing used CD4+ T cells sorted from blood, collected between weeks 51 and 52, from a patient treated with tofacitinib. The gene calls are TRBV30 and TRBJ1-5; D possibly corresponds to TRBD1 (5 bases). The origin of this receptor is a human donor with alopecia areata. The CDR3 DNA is TGTGCCTGGAGTGTTGCGGGGGAACAGCCCCAGCATTTT. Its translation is CAWSVAGEQPQHF.